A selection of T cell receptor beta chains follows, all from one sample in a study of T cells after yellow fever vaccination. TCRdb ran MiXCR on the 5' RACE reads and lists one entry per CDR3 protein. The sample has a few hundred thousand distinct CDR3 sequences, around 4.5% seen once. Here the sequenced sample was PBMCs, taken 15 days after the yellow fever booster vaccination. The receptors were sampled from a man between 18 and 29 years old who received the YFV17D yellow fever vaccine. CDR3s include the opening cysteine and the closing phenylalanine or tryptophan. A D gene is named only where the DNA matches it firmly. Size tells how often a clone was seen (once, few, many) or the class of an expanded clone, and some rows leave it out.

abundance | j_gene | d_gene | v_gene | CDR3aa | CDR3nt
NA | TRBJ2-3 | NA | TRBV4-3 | CASSQDLVRGGLADTQYF | TGCGCCAGCAGCCAAGATCTTGTGAGGGGGGGCCTGGCAGATACGCAGTATTTT
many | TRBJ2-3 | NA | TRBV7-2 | CASSLEGWADTQYF | TGTGCCAGCAGCTTGGAGGGGTGGGCAGATACGCAGTATTTT
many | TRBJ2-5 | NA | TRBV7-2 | CASSSQQETQYF | TGTGCCAGCAGCTCACAACAAGAGACCCAGTACTTC
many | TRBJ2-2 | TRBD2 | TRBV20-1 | CSARDTGTSGGVLTGELFF | TGCAGTGCTAGAGACACCGGGACTAGCGGGGGGGTCCTCACCGGGGAGCTGTTTTTT
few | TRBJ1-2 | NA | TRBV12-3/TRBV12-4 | CASSFGVFDGYTF | TGTGCCAGCAGTTTCGGGGTTTTTGATGGCTACACCTTC
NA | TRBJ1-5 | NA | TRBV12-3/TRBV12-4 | CASSSRVQPQHF | TGTGCCAGCAGCTCCAGGGTCCAACCCCAGCATTTT
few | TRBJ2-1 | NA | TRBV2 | CASSLGEHPSTHNEQFF | TGTGCCAGCAGCCTAGGGGAGCACCCCTCTACCCACAATGAGCAGTTCTTC
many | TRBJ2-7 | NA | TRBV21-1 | CASSRIQGSEQYF | TGTGCCAGCAGCAGGATACAGGGCTCCGAGCAGTACTTC
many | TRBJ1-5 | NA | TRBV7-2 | CASSLGSGTFSNQPQHF | TGTGCCAGCAGCTTGGGCTCCGGGACTTTTAGCAATCAGCCCCAGCATTTT
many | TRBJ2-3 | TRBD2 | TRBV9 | CASSVAGGSTDTQYF | TGTGCCAGCAGCGTAGCGGGGGGAAGCACAGATACGCAGTATTTT
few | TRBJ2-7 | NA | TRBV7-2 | CASSLGPWSSYEQYF | TGTGCCAGCAGCTTAGGTCCCTGGAGTTCCTACGAGCAGTACTTC
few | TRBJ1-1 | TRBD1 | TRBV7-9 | CASSLNTGETEAFF | TGTGCCAGCAGCTTAAATACAGGGGAGACTGAAGCTTTCTTT
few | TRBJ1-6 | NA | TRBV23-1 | CASSQSISGVHNSPLHF | TGCGCCAGCAGTCAATCGATATCGGGGGTCCATAATTCACCCCTCCACTTT
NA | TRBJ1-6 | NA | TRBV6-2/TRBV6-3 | CASRPGAQDNSPLHF | TGTGCCAGCAGACCCGGAGCGCAAGATAATTCACCCCTCCACTTT
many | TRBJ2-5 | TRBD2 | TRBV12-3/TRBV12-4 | CASSLGLAGGLGTQYF | TGTGCCAGCAGTCTCGGACTAGCGGGGGGCCTAGGGACCCAGTACTTC
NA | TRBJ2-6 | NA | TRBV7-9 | CASSSTLGSGANVLTF | TGTGCCAGCAGCTCCACTCTGGGTTCTGGGGCCAACGTCCTGACTTTC
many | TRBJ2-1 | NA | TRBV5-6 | CASSLDSPNEQFF | TGTGCCAGCAGCTTGGACAGTCCCAATGAGCAGTTCTTC
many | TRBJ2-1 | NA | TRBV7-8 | CASSLAGYEQFF | TGTGCCAGCAGCTTAGCGGGCTATGAGCAGTTCTTC
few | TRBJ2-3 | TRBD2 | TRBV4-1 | CASSQVGLDIDTQYF | TGCGCCAGCAGCCAAGTGGGACTAGATATAGATACGCAGTATTTT
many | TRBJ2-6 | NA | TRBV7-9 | CASSSHPSGANVLTF | TGTGCCAGCAGCTCGCACCCCTCTGGGGCCAACGTCCTGACTTTC
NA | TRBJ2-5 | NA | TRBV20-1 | CSARVQRGAQETQYF | TGCAGTGCTAGAGTTCAAAGGGGGGCCCAAGAGACCCAGTACTTC
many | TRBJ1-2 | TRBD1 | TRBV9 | CASSVATGGGYTF | TGTGCCAGCAGCGTTGCGACAGGGGGAGGCTACACCTTC
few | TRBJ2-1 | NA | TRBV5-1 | CASSLAYLGGGYNEQFF | TGCGCCAGCAGCTTGGCCTACCTGGGAGGTGGGTACAATGAGCAGTTCTTC
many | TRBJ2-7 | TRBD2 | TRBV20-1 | CSARGPGTKYEQYF | TGCAGTGCTAGAGGCCCCGGGACTAAGTACGAGCAGTACTTC
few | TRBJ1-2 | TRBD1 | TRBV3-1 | CASSPEPWDSNYGYTF | TGTGCCAGCAGCCCGGAACCTTGGGACAGCAACTATGGCTACACCTTC
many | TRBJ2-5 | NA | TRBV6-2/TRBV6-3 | CASSSVTVGETQYF | TGTGCCAGCAGTTCCGTAACGGTAGGGGAGACCCAGTACTTC
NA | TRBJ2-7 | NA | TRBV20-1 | CSASPGDYYEQYF | TGCAGTGCTAGCCCCGGCGATTACTACGAGCAGTACTTC